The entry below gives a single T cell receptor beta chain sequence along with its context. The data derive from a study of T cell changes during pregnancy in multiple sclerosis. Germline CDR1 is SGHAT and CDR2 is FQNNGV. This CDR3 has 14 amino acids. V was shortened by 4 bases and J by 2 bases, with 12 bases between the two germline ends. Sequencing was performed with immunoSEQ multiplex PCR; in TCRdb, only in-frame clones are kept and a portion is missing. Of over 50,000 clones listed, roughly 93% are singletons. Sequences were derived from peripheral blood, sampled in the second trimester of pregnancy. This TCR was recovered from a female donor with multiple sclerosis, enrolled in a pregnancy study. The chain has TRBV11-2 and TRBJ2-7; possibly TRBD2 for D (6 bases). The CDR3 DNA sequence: TGTGCCAGCAGCTCAGCTAGCGTCGCCTACGAGCAGTACTTC. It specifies CASSSASVAYEQYF. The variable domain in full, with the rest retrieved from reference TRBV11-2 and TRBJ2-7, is EAGVAQSPRYKIIEKRQSVAFWCNPISGHATLYWYQQILGQGPKLLIQFQNNGVVDDSQLPKDRFSAERLKGVDSTLKIQPAKLEDSAVYLCASSSASVAYEQYFGPGTRLTVT.